This T cell receptor (beta chain) is drawn from a study of tumour-infiltrating T cells in Burkitt lymphoma. On the study more broadly: Patients covered every epidemiological subtype of Burkitt lymphoma. Productive clonality predicted overall and progression-free survival. Regarding the study as a whole: Many Burkitt lymphoma patients shared several public clonotypes.

Turning to this clone: Its target is not known.

Some clones are missing from TCRdb's copy, which holds only in-frame ones; the method was immunoSEQ multiplex PCR. The data show over a thousand clones, around 10% seen once. The receptor's source is a human donor with Burkitt lymphoma. Sample: tumor tissue.

The CDR3 coding sequence is TGTGCCAGCAGTTTAACGGGACAGGGGAACTATGGCTACACCTTC. Its protein is CASSLTGQGNYGYTF. The gene calls are TRBV27 and TRBJ1-2, with 10 bases identical to TRBD1. CDR1 and CDR2 from the germline V gene are MNHEY and SMNVEV (reference sequence). The CDR3 runs to 15 residues. V was pared by 2 bases and J by 2 bases, with 2 bases of the junction left unmatched.